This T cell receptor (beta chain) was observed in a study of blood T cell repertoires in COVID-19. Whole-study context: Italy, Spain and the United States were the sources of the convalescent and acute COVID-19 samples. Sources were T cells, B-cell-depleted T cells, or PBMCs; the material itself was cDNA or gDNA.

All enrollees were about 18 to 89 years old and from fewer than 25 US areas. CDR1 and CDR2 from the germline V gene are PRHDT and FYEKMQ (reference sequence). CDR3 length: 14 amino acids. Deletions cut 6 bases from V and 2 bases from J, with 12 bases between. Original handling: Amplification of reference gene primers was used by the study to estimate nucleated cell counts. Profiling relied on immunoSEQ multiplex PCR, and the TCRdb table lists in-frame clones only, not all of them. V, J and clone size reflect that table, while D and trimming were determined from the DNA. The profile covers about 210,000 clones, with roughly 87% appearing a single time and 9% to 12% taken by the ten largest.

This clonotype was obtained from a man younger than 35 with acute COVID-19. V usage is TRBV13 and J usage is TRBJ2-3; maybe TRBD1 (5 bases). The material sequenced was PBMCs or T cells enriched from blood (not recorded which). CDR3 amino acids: CASRDMAYTDTQYF. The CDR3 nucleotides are TGTGCCAGCAGGGACATGGCTTACACAGATACGCAGTATTTT.